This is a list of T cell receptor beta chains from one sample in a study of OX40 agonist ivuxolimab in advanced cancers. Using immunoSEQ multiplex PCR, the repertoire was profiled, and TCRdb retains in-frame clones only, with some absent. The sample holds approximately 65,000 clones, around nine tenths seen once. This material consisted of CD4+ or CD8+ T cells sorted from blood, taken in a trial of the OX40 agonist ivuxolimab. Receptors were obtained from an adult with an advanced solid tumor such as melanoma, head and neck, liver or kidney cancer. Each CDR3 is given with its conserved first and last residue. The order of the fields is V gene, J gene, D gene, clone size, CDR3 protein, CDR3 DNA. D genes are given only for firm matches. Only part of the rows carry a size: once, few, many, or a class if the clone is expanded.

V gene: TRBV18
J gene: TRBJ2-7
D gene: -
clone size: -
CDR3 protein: CASSPRSDEEQYF
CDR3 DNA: TGTGCCAGCTCACCACGGTCGGATGAGGAGCAGTACTTC

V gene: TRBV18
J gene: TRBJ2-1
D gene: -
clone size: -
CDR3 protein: CASSPPGRYNEQFF
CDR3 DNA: TGTGCCAGCTCACCTCCCGGACGGTACAATGAGCAGTTCTTC

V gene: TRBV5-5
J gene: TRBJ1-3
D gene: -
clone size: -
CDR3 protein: CASSFDTHSGNTIYF
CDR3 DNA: TGTGCCAGCAGCTTCGACACACACTCTGGAAACACCATATATTTT

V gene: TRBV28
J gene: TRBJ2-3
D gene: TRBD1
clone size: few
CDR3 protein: CASSSPTGQGF
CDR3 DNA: TGTGCCAGCAGTTCTCCAACGGGACAGGGATTT

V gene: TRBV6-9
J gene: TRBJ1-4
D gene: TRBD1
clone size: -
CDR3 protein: CASPFLPWTGVNEKLFF
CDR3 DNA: TGTGCCAGCCCCTTCTTACCGTGGACAGGGGTTAATGAAAAACTGTTTTTT

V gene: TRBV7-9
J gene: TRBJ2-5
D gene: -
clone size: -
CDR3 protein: CASSFGTHQETQYF
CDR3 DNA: TGTGCCAGCAGCTTTGGGACCCACCAAGAGACCCAGTACTTC

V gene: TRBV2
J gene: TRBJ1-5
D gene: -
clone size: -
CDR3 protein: CASSEPTIGDQPQHF
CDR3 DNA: TGTGCCAGCAGTGAACCAACCATTGGTGATCAGCCCCAGCATTTT

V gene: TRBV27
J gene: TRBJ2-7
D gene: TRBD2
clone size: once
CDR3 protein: CASSSKRGGTYEQYF
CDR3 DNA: TGTGCCAGCAGTTCGAAGCGGGGTGGGACCTACGAGCAGTACTTC

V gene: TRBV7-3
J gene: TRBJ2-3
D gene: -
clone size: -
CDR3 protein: CASSLGSGFTDTQYF
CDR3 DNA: TGTGCCAGCAGCTTAGGTAGCGGATTCACAGATACGCAGTATTTT

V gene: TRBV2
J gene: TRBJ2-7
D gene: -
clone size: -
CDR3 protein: CASSSRGESSYEQYF
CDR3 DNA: TGTGCCAGCAGTTCCAGGGGCGAGAGCTCCTACGAGCAGTACTTC

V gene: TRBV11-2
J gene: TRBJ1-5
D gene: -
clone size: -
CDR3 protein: CASSFGEGQPQHF
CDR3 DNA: TGTGCCAGCAGCTTTGGGGAAGGTCAGCCCCAGCATTTT

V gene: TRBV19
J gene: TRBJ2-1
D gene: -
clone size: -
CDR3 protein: CASSIDFNEQFF
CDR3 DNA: TGTGCCAGTAGTATAGATTTCAATGAGCAGTTCTTC

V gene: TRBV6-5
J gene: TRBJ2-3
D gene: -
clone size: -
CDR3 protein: CASSWGDTQYF
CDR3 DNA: TGTGCCAGCAGTTGGGGGGATACGCAGTATTTT

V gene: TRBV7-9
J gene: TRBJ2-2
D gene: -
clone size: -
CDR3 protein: CASSPRTVANTGELFF
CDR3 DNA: TGTGCCAGCAGCCCGAGGACGGTCGCGAACACCGGGGAGCTGTTTTTT

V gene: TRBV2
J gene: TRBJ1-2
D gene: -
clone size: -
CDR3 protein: CASRRTGTEKGYTF
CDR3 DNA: TGTGCCAGCAGACGAACGGGGACGGAAAAAGGCTACACCTTC

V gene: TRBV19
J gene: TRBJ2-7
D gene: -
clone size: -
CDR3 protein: CASGPVGGASYEQYF
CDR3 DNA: TGTGCCAGCGGACCGGTTGGGGGTGCGTCCTACGAGCAGTACTTC

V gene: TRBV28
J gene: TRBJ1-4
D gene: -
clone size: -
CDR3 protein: CASSLVREKLFF
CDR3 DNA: TGTGCCAGCAGCCTTGTACGAGAAAAACTGTTTTTT

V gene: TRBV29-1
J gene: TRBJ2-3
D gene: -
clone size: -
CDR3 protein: CSVFRRRTTDTQYF
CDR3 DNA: TGCAGCGTCTTCCGGCGGAGGACCACAGATACGCAGTATTTT

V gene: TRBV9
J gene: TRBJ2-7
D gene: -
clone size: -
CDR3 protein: CASSVGRAHGEQYF
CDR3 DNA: TGTGCCAGCAGCGTAGGGAGGGCCCATGGCGAGCAGTACTTC

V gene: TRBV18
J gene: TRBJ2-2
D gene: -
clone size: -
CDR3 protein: CASSPDRNTGELFF
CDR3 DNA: TGTGCCAGCTCACCGGACAGGAACACCGGGGAGCTGTTTTTT

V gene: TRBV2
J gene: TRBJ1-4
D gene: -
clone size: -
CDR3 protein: CASRFGQGQEKLFF
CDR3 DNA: TGTGCCAGCAGGTTTGGCCAGGGTCAAGAAAAACTGTTTTTT

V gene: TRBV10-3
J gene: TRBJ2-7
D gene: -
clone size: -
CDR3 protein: CAISSGAYEQYF
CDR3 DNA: TGTGCCATCAGTTCGGGCGCCTACGAGCAGTACTTC

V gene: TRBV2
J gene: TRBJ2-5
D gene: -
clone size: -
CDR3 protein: CASSESQETQYF
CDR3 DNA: TGTGCCAGCAGTGAATCCCAAGAGACCCAGTACTTC

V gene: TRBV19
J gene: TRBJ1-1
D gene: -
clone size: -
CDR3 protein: CASSPHSGRGYTEAFF
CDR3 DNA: TGTGCCAGTAGTCCGCATTCCGGGAGGGGATACACTGAAGCTTTCTTT

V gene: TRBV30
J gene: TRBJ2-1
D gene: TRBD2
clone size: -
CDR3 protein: CAWKAGGPGEQFF
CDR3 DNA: TGTGCCTGGAAGGCGGGAGGGCCAGGAGAGCAGTTCTTC

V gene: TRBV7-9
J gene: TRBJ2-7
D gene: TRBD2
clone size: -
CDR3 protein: CASSLSPLAGHRYEQYF
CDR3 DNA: TGTGCCAGCAGCTTGTCCCCCCTAGCGGGTCACCGCTACGAGCAGTACTTC

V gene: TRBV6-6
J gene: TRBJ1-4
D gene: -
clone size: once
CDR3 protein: CASSYAAGWEKLFF
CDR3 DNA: TGTGCCAGCAGTTACGCCGCAGGGTGGGAAAAACTGTTTTTT

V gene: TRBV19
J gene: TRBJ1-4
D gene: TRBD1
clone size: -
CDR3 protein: CASSVPYRGGGEKLFF
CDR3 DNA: TGTGCCAGTAGTGTCCCCTACAGGGGTGGAGGTGAAAAACTGTTTTTT

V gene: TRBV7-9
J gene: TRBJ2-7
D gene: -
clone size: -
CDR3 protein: CASSTRRINAHEQYF
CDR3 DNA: TGTGCCAGCAGCACAAGACGGATTAACGCCCACGAGCAGTACTTC

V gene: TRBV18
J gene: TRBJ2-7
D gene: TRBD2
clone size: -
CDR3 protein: CASSPPLAGGGSKGEQYF
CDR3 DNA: TGTGCCAGCTCACCACCACTAGCGGGAGGAGGTTCTAAAGGCGAGCAGTACTTC

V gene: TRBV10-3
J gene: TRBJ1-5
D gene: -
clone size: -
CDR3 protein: CAISARQGDQPQHF
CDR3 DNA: TGTGCCATCAGTGCGAGGCAGGGTGATCAGCCCCAGCATTTT

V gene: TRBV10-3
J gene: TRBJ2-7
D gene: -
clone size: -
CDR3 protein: CAISSNDPGAAEQYF
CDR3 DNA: TGTGCCATCAGCTCTAATGACCCGGGAGCAGCCGAGCAGTACTTC

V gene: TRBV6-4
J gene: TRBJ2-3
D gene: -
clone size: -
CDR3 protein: CASSPGPRTDTQYF
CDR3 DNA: TGTGCCAGCAGCCCGGGACCCCGCACAGATACGCAGTATTTT

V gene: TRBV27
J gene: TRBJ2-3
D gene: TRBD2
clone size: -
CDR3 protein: CASSPWEGFRYF
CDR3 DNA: TGTGCCAGCAGTCCCTGGGAGGGGTTCCGATATTTT

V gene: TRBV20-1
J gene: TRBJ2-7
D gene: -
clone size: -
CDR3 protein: CSARENYEQYF
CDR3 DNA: TGCAGTGCTAGAGAGAACTACGAGCAGTACTTC

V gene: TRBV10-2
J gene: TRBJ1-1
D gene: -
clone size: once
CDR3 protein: CASLQGRYTEAFF
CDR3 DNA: TGCGCCTCTCTCCAGGGGAGGTACACTGAAGCTTTCTTT

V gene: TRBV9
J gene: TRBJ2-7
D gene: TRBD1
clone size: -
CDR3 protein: CASSVGTGSPEQYF
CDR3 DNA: TGTGCCAGCAGCGTAGGGACAGGGTCACCCGAGCAGTACTTC

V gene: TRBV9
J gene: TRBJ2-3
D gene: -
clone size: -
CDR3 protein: CASSLGTSRPLIDTQYF
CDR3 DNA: TGTGCCAGCAGCCTGGGGACAAGCCGCCCTTTAATAGATACGCAGTATTTT

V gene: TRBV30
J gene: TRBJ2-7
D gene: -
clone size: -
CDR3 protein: CAFDRKSSYEQYF
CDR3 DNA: TGTGCCTTTGACAGGAAAAGCTCCTACGAGCAGTACTTC

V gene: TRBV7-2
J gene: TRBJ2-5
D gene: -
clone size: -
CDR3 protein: CASNPGGDRQETQYF
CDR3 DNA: TGTGCCAGCAACCCGGGGGGGGACAGACAAGAGACCCAGTACTTC